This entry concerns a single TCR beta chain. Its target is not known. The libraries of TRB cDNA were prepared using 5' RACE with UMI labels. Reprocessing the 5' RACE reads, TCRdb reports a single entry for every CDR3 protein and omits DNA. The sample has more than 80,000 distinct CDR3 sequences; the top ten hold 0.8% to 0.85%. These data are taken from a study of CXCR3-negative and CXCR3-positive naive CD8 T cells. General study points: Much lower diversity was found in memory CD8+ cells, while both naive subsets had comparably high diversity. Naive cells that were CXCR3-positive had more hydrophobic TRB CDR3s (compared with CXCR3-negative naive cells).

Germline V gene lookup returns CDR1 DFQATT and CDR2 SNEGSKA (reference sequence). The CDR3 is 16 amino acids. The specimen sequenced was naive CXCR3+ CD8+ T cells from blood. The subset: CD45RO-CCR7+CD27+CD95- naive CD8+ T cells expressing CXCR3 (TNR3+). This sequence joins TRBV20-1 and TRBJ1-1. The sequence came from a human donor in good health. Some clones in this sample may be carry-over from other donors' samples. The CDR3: CSARDRSVSRITEAFF.